The sequence of this TCR beta chain was determined in a study of OX40 agonist ivuxolimab in advanced cancers. Germline V lookup: CDR1 SGDLS, CDR2 YYNGEE. The CDR3 totals 15 residues. J lost 0 bases, V lost 5 bases, and 7 bases had no gene match. Sequenced by immunoSEQ multiplex PCR; TCRdb stores in-frame clones only, minus some. The sample contains 75,000 to 100,000 clones, around four fifths of which appear only once. General study findings and limits: Low normalized T-cell clonal expansion was additionally recorded for some nonresponders.

On cycle 4 day 1 and cycle 7 day 1, as well as at baseline, blood was sampled. Points on this clone: Its target is not known.

This TCR was sampled from an adult with an advanced solid tumor such as melanoma, head and neck, liver or kidney cancer. Sequencing used CD4+ or CD8+ T cells sorted from blood, obtained in a trial of the OX40 agonist ivuxolimab. The chain combines TRBV9 with TRBJ2-7; TRBD1 aligns across 8 bases. CDR3: CASSAGQGPSYEQYF. The CDR3 nucleotides read TGTGCCAGCAGTGCCGGACAGGGCCCCTCCTACGAGCAGTACTTC.